This note documents a single TCR beta chain sequence. Antigen unknown. This record belongs to a study of regulatory T cells in long-lasting Graves disease. The CDR3 has 14 amino acids. CDR1 is SGHAT, CDR2 FQNNGV, per germline. V was shortened by 3 bases and J by 3 bases, with 10 bases between the two germline ends. With iRepertoire HTBI primers and Arm-PCR of CDR3 regions, TCR beta libraries were built. MiXCR, applied by TCRdb to the multiplex PCR reads, yields one record per CDR3 protein. The sample consists of 350,000 to 450,000 distinct CDR3 sequences, 20% to 25% of them appearing once. Time point given: persistent/refractory GD, antithyroid drugs over 5 years with positive TRAb. Extracted PBMC RNA gave rise to the TCR library. The source of the patients was an endocrinology department in Xi'an, China. Study-level points and caveats: Favored usage of TRBV28, TRBJ1-2 and TRBJ2-5 was recorded in persistent disease.

The source of this sequence is a female donor with Graves disease. The material was peripheral blood mononuclear cells (PBMCs), obtained when the disease was refractory, from a patient treated with antithyroid drugs. The chain uses TRBV11-2 and TRBJ2-3, with a weak D call TRBD1 (5 bases). The chain's CDR3 is CASSFRVSTDTQYF. DNA for the CDR3: TGTGCCAGCAGCTTCAGGGTTTCGACAGATACGCAGTATTTT.